This TCR beta chain stems from a study of T cell responses to AZD1222 COVID-19 vaccine. Data came from immunoSEQ multiplex PCR; TCRdb stores just in-frame clones and leaves some out. Of some 150,000 clones listed, about 93% are singletons. Broader study findings: Most donors were white British, females outnumbered males, and clonal diversity was possibly underestimated. Among AZD1222 vaccinees, only six or seven were seropositive at baseline.

Comments on this clone: The antigen is not known.

V gave up 6 bases and J gave up 3 bases, with 11 bases separating them. This CDR3 has 13 residues. The sequencing used peripheral blood, collected on day 0 of AZD1222 vaccination. This TCR came from an adult in good health. V usage is TRBV12-3 or TRBV12-4 and J usage is TRBJ1-1; possible D gene TRBD1, 5 bases. The CDR3 nucleotides read TGTGCCAGCAGGGGGGAGGGTTACACTGAAGCTTTCTTT. Translated, it gives CASRGEGYTEAFF.